A selection of T cell receptor beta chains follows, all from one sample in a study of blood T cell repertoires in COVID-19. The protocol was immunoSEQ multiplex PCR, while the TCRdb copy is restricted to in-frame clones and leaves out a portion. Among tens of thousands of clones listed, roughly four fifths were seen once. Sequenced material: peripheral blood. The receptors were sampled from a woman aged 80 or over with active or convalescent COVID-19. Each CDR3 is given with its conserved first and last residue. Each record gives: CDR3 protein, CDR3 DNA, D gene, J gene, clone size, V gene. D genes are given only for firm matches. Clone size appears in some rows only: once, few, many, or a class for an expanded clone.

CDR3aa: CASRVGQGPQHF; CDR3nt: TGTGCCAGCAGGGTGGGCCAAGGGCCCCAGCATTTT; d_gene: -; j_gene: TRBJ1-5; abundance: few; v_gene: TRBV2
CDR3aa: CASSPLTGGYGYTF; CDR3nt: TGTGCTAGCAGCCCCCTGACCGGGGGGTATGGCTACACCTTC; d_gene: -; j_gene: TRBJ1-2; abundance: -; v_gene: TRBV7-7
CDR3aa: CASSTGTTSEQYF; CDR3nt: TGTGCCAGCAGCACCGGGACAACCAGCGAGCAGTACTTC; d_gene: -; j_gene: TRBJ2-7; abundance: -; v_gene: TRBV11-2
CDR3aa: CASSRTWGSYQPQHF; CDR3nt: TGCGCCAGCAGCCGAACCTGGGGCAGCTATCAGCCCCAGCATTTT; d_gene: -; j_gene: TRBJ1-5; abundance: -; v_gene: TRBV4-3
CDR3aa: CASSWTGTDTQYF; CDR3nt: TGCGCCAGCAGCTGGACAGGGACAGATACGCAGTATTTT; d_gene: TRBD1; j_gene: TRBJ2-3; abundance: -; v_gene: TRBV5-1
CDR3aa: CASSEGTTDTQYF; CDR3nt: TGTGCCAGCAGTGAAGGGACTACAGATACGCAGTATTTT; d_gene: -; j_gene: TRBJ2-3; abundance: -; v_gene: TRBV6-4
CDR3aa: CSVATGDRGETQYF; CDR3nt: TGCAGCGTTGCGACAGGGGACAGGGGAGAGACCCAGTACTTC; d_gene: TRBD1; j_gene: TRBJ2-5; abundance: once; v_gene: TRBV29-1
CDR3aa: CASSSGRGIAEKLFF; CDR3nt: TGCGCCAGCAGCTCCGGGAGGGGCATCGCGGAAAAACTGTTTTTT; d_gene: -; j_gene: TRBJ1-4; abundance: -; v_gene: TRBV5-1
CDR3aa: CASSQGVRGGPTYEQYF; CDR3nt: TGTGCCAGCAGCCAAGGGGTTCGGGGGGGCCCTACCTACGAGCAGTACTTC; d_gene: TRBD2; j_gene: TRBJ2-7; abundance: -; v_gene: TRBV3-1/TRBV3-2
CDR3aa: CASSLVDGDRYEQYF; CDR3nt: TGTGCCAGCAGCTTAGTTGACGGAGACAGATACGAGCAGTACTTC; d_gene: -; j_gene: TRBJ2-7; abundance: once; v_gene: TRBV7-2
CDR3aa: CAWSLSRTSLTYNEQFF; CDR3nt: TGTGCCTGGAGTCTAAGCAGGACATCACTTACCTACAATGAGCAGTTCTTC; d_gene: -; j_gene: TRBJ2-1; abundance: -; v_gene: TRBV30
CDR3aa: CASTRQGVTEAFF; CDR3nt: TGTGCCAGCACCCGACAGGGGGTCACTGAAGCTTTCTTT; d_gene: TRBD1; j_gene: TRBJ1-1; abundance: -; v_gene: TRBV6-5
CDR3aa: CAWSPPRYSNQPQHF; CDR3nt: TGTGCCTGGAGTCCCCCACGGTATAGCAATCAGCCCCAGCATTTT; d_gene: -; j_gene: TRBJ1-5; abundance: once; v_gene: TRBV30
CDR3aa: CASSLGDRGMDTQYF; CDR3nt: TGCGCCAGCAGCTTGGGGGACAGGGGGATGGATACGCAGTATTTT; d_gene: TRBD1; j_gene: TRBJ2-3; abundance: -; v_gene: TRBV5-1
CDR3aa: CASSLARGMNSPLHF; CDR3nt: TGTGCCAGCAGCTTAGCTAGGGGAATGAATTCACCCCTCCACTTT; d_gene: -; j_gene: TRBJ1-6; abundance: -; v_gene: TRBV7-2
CDR3aa: CASSLNRNTEAFF; CDR3nt: TGCGCCAGCAGCCTGAACAGGAACACTGAAGCTTTCTTT; d_gene: -; j_gene: TRBJ1-1; abundance: -; v_gene: TRBV4-3
CDR3aa: CASSARGADTQYF; CDR3nt: TGTGCCAGCAGTGCTCGGGGGGCAGATACGCAGTATTTT; d_gene: TRBD2; j_gene: TRBJ2-3; abundance: -; v_gene: TRBV2
CDR3aa: CASSFAGEAFF; CDR3nt: TGTGCCAGCAGTTTCGCGGGCGAAGCTTTCTTT; d_gene: -; j_gene: TRBJ1-1; abundance: -; v_gene: TRBV12-3/TRBV12-4